Listed here are 32 T cell receptor beta chains from one sample, sequenced in a study of early stage breast cancer tumors. TCRdb's table, derived via immunoSEQ multiplex PCR, lists solely in-frame clones and lacks some. The repertoire holds tens of thousands of clones, more than 60% seen once, with nearly 3.5% in the top ten. The sample was blood. These receptors all come from a person aged 25 to 39 with breast cancer.

The chain recombines TRBV19 with TRBJ1-1; unclear D gene. V lost 5 bases and J 0 bases, leaving 7 bases between the germline ends. There are 13 residues in the CDR3. Germline CDR1 is LNHDA and CDR2 is SQIVND (reference sequence). CDR3 in amino acids: CASSGFLNTEAFF. The CDR3 DNA follows: TGTGCCAGTAGTGGCTTTTTGAACACTGAAGCTTTCTTT.

The chain joins TRBV27 to TRBJ1-5; D is perhaps TRBD1 (6 bases). V lost 4 bases to trimming and J lost 5 bases, with 15 bases between them. From germline, CDR1 is MNHEY and CDR2 SMNVEV (reference sequence). The CDR3 is made up of 15 amino acids. DNA for the CDR3: TGTGCCAGCAGTTCCCTGGGGGGCGCATATCAGCCCCAGCATTTT. Translation gives CASSSLGGAYQPQHF.

The rearrangement joins TRBV5-1 to TRBJ1-3, with a tentative D call TRBD1 (6 bases). The V and J ends lost 0 bases and 2 bases respectively, with 15 bases between them. Germline V gene sequence: CDR1 SGHRS, CDR2 YFSETQ. This CDR3 has 17 residues. In DNA form, the CDR3 reads TGCGCCAGCAGCTTGGCGACCTCAGGGGAGGCTGGAAACACCATATATTTT. It specifies CASSLATSGEAGNTIYF. Complete variable domain (other parts from reference TRBV5-1 and TRBJ1-3): KAGVTQTPRYLIKTRGQQVTLSCSPISGHRSVSWYQQTPGQGLQFLFEYFSETQRNKGNFPGRFSGRQFSNSRSEMNVSTLELGDSALYLCASSLATSGEAGNTIYFGEGSWLTVV.

This sequence joins TRBV5-1 and TRBJ2-4, with unresolved D. There are 14 residues in the CDR3. Germline-derived CDR1 and CDR2 are SGHRS and YFSETQ. Trimming removed 1 base at V and 0 bases at J, with 5 bases between. CDR3 loop: CASSLKLAKNIQYF. The CDR3 coding sequence is TGCGCCAGCAGCTTGAAATTAGCCAAAAACATTCAGTACTTC.

This clone appeared a few times. This rearrangement joins TRBV30 to TRBJ2-7; D remains unclear. The CDR3 has 12 residues. V lost 0 bases and J 3 bases, leaving 6 bases between the germline ends. The V gene's germline CDR1 is GTSNPN and CDR2 SVGIG (reference sequence). CDR3 residues: CAWSVLSYEQYF. DNA for the CDR3: TGTGCCTGGAGTGTACTCAGCTACGAGCAGTACTTC.

The rearrangement uses TRBV10-2 and TRBJ2-7; 11 nucleotides line up with TRBD2. J lost 0 bases, V lost 6 bases, and 10 bases had no gene match. This CDR3 has 17 residues. Germline CDR1 and CDR2: WSHSY and SAAADI. In DNA form, the CDR3 reads TGCGCCAGCAGCCGACGACTAGCGGGGAAGAGCTCCTACGAGCAGTACTTC. Its protein is CASSRRLAGKSSYEQYF.

The chain has TRBV10-1 and TRBJ2-3; TRBD2 aligns across 7 bases. CDR3 size: 15 residues. CDR1 is WNHNN and CDR2 is SYGVQD in the germline V gene (reference sequence). The V gene end was trimmed by 2 bases and the J gene end by 4 bases; junction bases not matched to a gene: 6. The CDR3 region has the DNA TGCGCCAGCAGTGAGGCTGTGGCGGGAGCAGATACGCAGTATTTT. Protein sequence: CASSEAVAGADTQYF.

This sequence joins TRBV27 and TRBJ1-2, with D unclear. CDR1 and CDR2 from the germline V gene are MNHEY and SMNVEV (reference sequence). Trimming left V 6 bases short and J 1 base short, with 12 bases between. This CDR3 is built from 14 residues. This CDR3 is CASRLDGVNYGYTF. In DNA form, the CDR3 reads TGTGCCAGCAGGTTGGACGGGGTTAACTATGGCTACACCTTC.

The chain employs TRBV7-9 and TRBJ2-7; 7 bases agree with TRBD2. This CDR3 region has 14 residues. CDR1 and CDR2 from the germline V gene are SEHNR and FQNEAQ (reference sequence). V was pared by 4 bases and J by 3 bases, with 6 bases of the junction left unmatched. The CDR3 sequence: CASSSLAVSYEQYF. DNA for the CDR3: TGTGCCAGCAGCTCTCTAGCGGTCAGCTACGAGCAGTACTTC.

The J gene is TRBJ2-3, the V gene TRBV5-1; D is uncertain. From germline, CDR1 is SGHRS and CDR2 YFSETQ. V gave up 0 bases and J gave up 2 bases, with 7 bases separating them. CDR3 length equals 14 residues. The CDR3 reads CASSLGLTTDTQYF. CDR3 sequence (DNA): TGCGCCAGCAGCTTGGGACTTACCACAGATACGCAGTATTTT.

The gene calls are TRBV19 and TRBJ1-4; D remains ambiguous. Between the trimmed V and J ends, which lost 4 bases and 3 bases, there was a span of 15 bases. The CDR3 consists of 16 residues. Germline loops: CDR1 LNHDA, CDR2 SQIVND (reference sequence). CDR3 residues: CASSTRSRPPNEKLFF. CDR3 bases: TGTGCCAGTAGTACCCGTAGTAGGCCCCCTAATGAAAAACTGTTTTTT.

The rearrangement uses TRBV10-3 and TRBJ2-5; D uncertain. Trimming pared 2 bases from V and 1 base from J, leaving 17 bases between. In germline, CDR1 is ENHRY, CDR2 SYGVKD. There are 17 residues in the CDR3. The CDR3 bases are TGTGCCATCAGTGAGGTGTGGGGTGGGGATCGCCAAGAGACCCAGTACTTC. This translates into CAISEVWGGDRQETQYF.

The sample holds a few counts of this clone. The chain carries TRBV14 and TRBJ2-7, with D tentatively TRBD1 (5 bases). Germline-derived CDR1 and CDR2 are SGHDN and FVKESK. V gave up 5 bases and J gave up 3 bases, with 14 bases separating them. The CDR3 spans 14 residues. CDR3 protein: CASSGKGVGYEQYF. For the CDR3, the DNA is TGTGCCAGCAGCGGGAAAGGGGTCGGCTACGAGCAGTACTTC.

The CDR3 is CASSIQKTGELFF. DNA for the CDR3: TGTGCCAGTAGTATACAGAAGACCGGGGAGCTGTTTTTT. The V gene is TRBV19, the J gene TRBJ2-2; D remains unclear. V lost 2 bases, J lost 5 bases, and 6 bases lay in between. Germline CDR1 reads LNHDA; CDR2 reads SQIVND (reference sequence). There are 13 residues in the CDR3.

V usage is TRBV5-4 and J usage is TRBJ2-7; 10 bases line up with TRBD1. CDR1 is SGHNT and CDR2 is YYREEE in the germline V gene (reference sequence). With V trimmed by 4 bases and J by 5 bases, 6 bases remained unmatched. This CDR3 spans 14 amino acids. CDR3 region: CASSVRDRGDEQYF. In nucleotides, the CDR3 is TGTGCCAGCAGCGTGAGGGACAGGGGAGACGAGCAGTACTTC.

The V call is TRBV4-1, the J call TRBJ2-1; the D gene could be TRBD1 or TRBD2 (5 bases each). Germline CDR1 reads MGHRA; CDR2 reads YSYEKL. Trimming removed 0 bases at V and 9 bases at J, with 18 bases between. The CDR3 is 16 amino acids. CDR3 nucleotide sequence: TGCGCCAGCAGCCAAGAGTCGGCGGCTAGAGGGGCTGAGCAGTTCTTC. Amino acid sequence: CASSQESAARGAEQFF.

The J gene is TRBJ1-1, the V gene TRBV10-3; a weak D match, TRBD1 (5 bases). Trimming shortened V by 3 bases and J by 0 bases, and 8 bases separated the two germline ends. The CDR3 totals 14 residues. CDR1 is ENHRY, CDR2 SYGVKD, per germline. The CDR3 DNA reads as TGTGCCATCAGTGAACGGGGGATGAACACTGAAGCTTTCTTT. Translating it yields CAISERGMNTEAFF.

The rearrangement uses TRBV11-2 and TRBJ1-1; TRBD1 might be the D (5 bases). Trimming took off 5 bases at V and 1 base at J, with 23 bases between the two ends. Per germline, CDR1 SGHAT and CDR2 FQNNGV. CDR3 size: 18 residues. This CDR3 reads CASSPRRDPRLGNTEAFF. The DNA of the CDR3 is TGTGCCAGCAGCCCCAGAAGGGACCCTAGGCTTGGGAACACTGAAGCTTTCTTT.

This clone appeared once. The chain links TRBV2 to TRBJ2-2; D may be TRBD2 (5 bases). Germline assignment: CDR1 SNHLY and CDR2 FYNNEI. This CDR3 spans 16 amino acids. V lost 3 bases and J 1 base, leaving 12 bases between the germline ends. DNA of the CDR3: TGTGCCAGCAGTGAGTGGGAGACTGAGAACACCGGGGAGCTGTTTTTT. It is translated as CASSEWETENTGELFF.

The chain uses TRBV15 and TRBJ2-3; D possibly uses TRBD1 or TRBD2 (5 bases each). Germline V gene data show CDR1 as LNHNV and CDR2 as YYDKDF (reference sequence). The CDR3 is 14 amino acids. V was clipped by 0 bases and J by 5 bases, with 9 bases between them. CDR3 nucleotide sequence: TGTGCCACCAGCAGAGATTGGGACGGAGATACGCAGTATTTT. It specifies CATSRDWDGDTQYF.

The chain is built from TRBV30 and TRBJ2-7, with D unresolved. Deletions cut 1 base from V and 3 bases from J, with 7 bases between. CDR1 and CDR2 (germline): GTSNPN, SVGIG (reference sequence). The CDR3 has 12 amino acids. The CDR3 reads CAWSGTFYEQYF. The DNA for the CDR3 is TGTGCCTGGAGTGGGACCTTCTACGAGCAGTACTTC.

This clone was recorded only once. CDR3 amino acids: CASRVYSTEAFF. As DNA, the CDR3 is TGTGCCAGCAGGGTCTATAGCACTGAAGCTTTCTTT. The chain combines TRBV6-1 with TRBJ1-1; no clear D. V lost 6 bases and J 4 bases, leaving 9 bases between the germline ends. Looked up from germline, CDR1 is MNHNS and CDR2 is SASEGT. CDR3 length equals 12 residues.

V gene TRBV5-1 combines with J gene TRBJ2-1; 9 positions agree with TRBD2. The length of the CDR3 is 16 residues. CDR1 SGHRS and CDR2 YFSETQ come from the germline V gene. V lost 3 bases, J lost 12 bases, and 16 bases stayed unmatched. The CDR3 loop is CASSSGRLAGSRGQFF. The CDR3 DNA follows: TGCGCCAGCAGCTCGGGTCGGCTAGCGGGATCCCGAGGGCAGTTCTTC.

The chain links TRBV21-1 to TRBJ1-5; no check of the table's D call, TRBD1, against the DNA was made. TRBV21-1 corresponds to a pseudogene. The length of the CDR3 is 15 residues. CDR3 sequence: CASSKDRGSNQPQHF. CDR3 DNA: TGTGCCAGCAGCAAAGATAGGGGGAGCAATCAGCCCCAGCATTTT.

V usage is TRBV7-2 and J usage is TRBJ1-4, with TRBD1 identical over 8 bases. CDR3 size: 14 residues. Germline-derived CDR1 and CDR2 are SGHTA and FQGNSA. V trimming: 4 bases; J trimming: 4 bases; junction bases outside the gene matches: 2. CDR3 sequence (DNA): TGTGCCAGCAGCTCGGACAGGGTTAATGAAAAACTGTTTTTT. Residues: CASSSDRVNEKLFF. Drawing the rest from reference TRBV7-2 and TRBJ1-4, the complete variable domain is GAGVSQSPSNKVTEKGKDVELRCDPISGHTALYWYRQSLGQGLEFLIYFQGNSAPDKSGLPSDRFSAERTGGSVSTLTIQRTQQEDSAVYLCASSSDRVNEKLFFGSGTQLSVL.

The J gene is TRBJ2-7, the V gene TRBV21-1; no check of the table's D call, TRBD1, against the DNA was made. TRBV21-1 represents a pseudogene. The CDR3 is 13 amino acids. This chain's CDR3 is CASSKGLCYEQYF. For the CDR3, the DNA is TGTGCCAGCAGCAAAGGGCTGTGCTACGAGCAGTACTTC.

CDR3 in amino acids: CASSLRLSNTEAFF. The CDR3 DNA sequence: TGTGCCAGCAGTTTACGACTTTCGAACACTGAAGCTTTCTTT. The chain joins TRBV27 to TRBJ1-1; D not resolved. Looked up from germline, CDR1 is MNHEY and CDR2 is SMNVEV (reference sequence). Trimming left V 2 bases short and J 1 base short, with 8 bases between. This CDR3 region has 14 residues.

This clone came up once. The chain recombines TRBV12-5 with TRBJ2-7; perhaps TRBD1 as D (5 bases). V gave up 6 bases and J gave up 3 bases, with 15 bases separating them. CDR1 and CDR2 (germline): LGHNT, FRNRAP. This CDR3 comprises 14 residues. The CDR3 is CASGPQGPGYEQYF. CDR3 nucleotide sequence: TGTGCTAGTGGGCCGCAGGGTCCGGGCTACGAGCAGTACTTC.

The chain links TRBV5-5 to TRBJ1-2; D may be TRBD1 (5 bases). Per the germline V gene, CDR1 is SGHKS and CDR2 is YYEKEE (reference sequence). The V gene lost 0 bases and the J gene lost 4 bases, with 13 bases spanning the gap. This CDR3 spans 15 amino acids. CDR3 nucleotide sequence: TGTGCCAGCAGCTTGGGCGGGCAGGGCCCCTATGGCTACACCTTC. Residues: CASSLGGQGPYGYTF.

J is TRBJ1-1 and V is TRBV7-2; maybe TRBD1 (6 bases). There are 14 residues in the CDR3. Trimming took off 5 bases at V and 1 base at J, with 11 bases between the two ends. The germline gives CDR1 SGHTA, CDR2 FQGNSA. The CDR3 region is CASSLQGENTEAFF. The CDR3 coding sequence is TGTGCCAGCAGCCTACAGGGCGAGAACACTGAAGCTTTCTTT.

The chain carries TRBV5-1 and TRBJ1-2, with D possibly being TRBD1 (6 bases). Germline V gene data show CDR1 as SGHRS and CDR2 as YFSETQ. Trimming removed 4 bases from V and 3 bases from J, with 16 bases in between. The length of the CDR3 is 15 residues. The CDR3 protein is CASSPYRTADYGYTF. DNA for the CDR3: TGCGCCAGCAGCCCATACCGGACAGCGGACTATGGCTACACCTTC.

CDR3 loop: CASSQRTPLEAFF. The CDR3 bases are TGTGCCAGCAGCCAGAGGACGCCCCTCGAAGCTTTCTTT. The genes are TRBV5-6 and TRBJ1-1; D is unresolved. Germline-derived CDR1 and CDR2 are SGHDT and YYEEEE. The CDR3 is made up of 13 amino acids. V was cut by 4 bases and J by 8 bases, with 15 bases left in between.